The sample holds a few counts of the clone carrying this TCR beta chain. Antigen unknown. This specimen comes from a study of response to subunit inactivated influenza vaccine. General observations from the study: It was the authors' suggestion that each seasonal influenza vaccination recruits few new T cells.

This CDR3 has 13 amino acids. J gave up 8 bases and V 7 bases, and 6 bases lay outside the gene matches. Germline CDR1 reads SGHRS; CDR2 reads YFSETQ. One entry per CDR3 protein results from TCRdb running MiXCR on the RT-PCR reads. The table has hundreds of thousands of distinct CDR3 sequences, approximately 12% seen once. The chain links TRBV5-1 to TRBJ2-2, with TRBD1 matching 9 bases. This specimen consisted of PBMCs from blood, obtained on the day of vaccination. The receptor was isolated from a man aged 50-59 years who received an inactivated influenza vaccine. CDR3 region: CASGDRASGELFF. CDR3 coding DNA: TGCGCCAGCGGGGACAGGGCTTCTGGGGAGCTGTTTTTT.